These 27 T cell receptor beta chains share one sample of origin, sequenced in a study of T cells in Graves' hyperthyroidism and ophthalmopathy. From RNA transcripts, TCR beta CDR3 regions were amplified. The TCR CDR3 was amplified in a first-round RT-PCR using the HTBI primer set. A single record per CDR3 protein comes from TCRdb applying MiXCR to the multiplex PCR reads. The data contain about 520,000 distinct CDR3 sequences, approximately 24% of them seen just once; the ten biggest clones take up 10% to 12%. Sequenced input: blood. All receptors come from a woman in her 30s with Graves' ophthalmopathy.

Ten or more counts support this clonotype. The rearrangement uses TRBV6-1 and TRBJ2-5, with D perhaps being TRBD1 or TRBD2 (5 bases each). Trimming cost V 7 bases and J 2 bases, with 11 bases left between them. CDR3 length equals 13 residues. Germline assignment: CDR1 MNHNS and CDR2 SASEGT. The CDR3 region is CASTPGQQETQYF. CDR3 nucleotide sequence: TGTGCCAGCACCCCGGGGCAGCAAGAGACCCAGTACTTC.

This chain links TRBV28 with TRBJ2-7; 12 nucleotides align to TRBD2. Germline V gene data show CDR1 as MDHEN and CDR2 as SYDVKM. The V segment lost 6 bases and the J segment 0 bases; nucleotides outside the gene matches: 3. The CDR3 runs to 15 residues. The CDR3 nucleotides are TGTGCCAGCAGGTCACTAGCGGGGGGCTCCTACGAGCAGTACTTC. The encoded protein is CASRSLAGGSYEQYF.

This sequence joins TRBV7-9 and TRBJ2-5, with a tentative D call TRBD2 (5 bases). The germline V gene encodes CDR1 SEHNR and CDR2 FQNEAQ (reference sequence). V was trimmed by 4 bases and J by 0 bases, leaving 12 bases between them. The CDR3 spans 15 residues. This CDR3 is CASSSALANQETQYF. The CDR3 DNA follows: TGTGCCAGCAGCTCAGCCCTAGCTAACCAAGAGACCCAGTACTTC.

This clonotype was seen many times. The genes are TRBV7-2 and TRBJ2-7; no definite D call. There are 12 residues in the CDR3. Germline V gives CDR1 SGHTA, CDR2 FQGNSA. Trimming took off 1 base at V and 5 bases at J, with 6 bases between the two ends. DNA for the CDR3: TGTGCCAGCAGCTTAGTTGCCCACGAGCAGTACTTC. Translation gives CASSLVAHEQYF.

This clonotype was recorded at least ten times. This rearrangement joins TRBV7-2 to TRBJ2-7; tentatively, D is TRBD2 (5 bases). This CDR3 has 13 amino acids. Germline lookup yields CDR1 SGHTA and CDR2 FQGNSA. V was pared by 2 bases and J by 4 bases, with 9 bases between. CDR3 amino acids: CASSLYSGYEQYF. As DNA, the CDR3 is TGTGCCAGCAGCTTATATTCGGGGTACGAGCAGTACTTC.

This clonotype was detected only a few times. The chain employs TRBV6-1 and TRBJ1-1; the D gene is possibly TRBD1 (6 bases). The CDR3 consists of 18 residues. The V gene lost 2 bases and the J gene lost 0 bases, with 19 bases spanning the gap. CDR1 and CDR2 from the germline V gene are MNHNS and SASEGT. CDR3 sequence reads: CASSEPLPGTIMNTEAFF. CDR3 bases: TGTGCCAGCAGTGAACCCCTTCCCGGGACAATAATGAACACTGAAGCTTTCTTT.

The rearrangement uses TRBV4-2 and TRBJ2-7; either TRBD1 or TRBD2 may fit D (5 bases each). This CDR3 has 14 amino acids. The ends were cut back, 4 bases at V and 4 bases at J, with 14 bases in the middle. CDR1 LGHNA and CDR2 YNFKEQ come from the germline V gene. The DNA for the CDR3 is TGTGCCAGCAGCCCATGGGTTGGGGGATACGAGCAGTACTTC. This encodes CASSPWVGGYEQYF.

The chain links TRBV12-3 or TRBV12-4 to TRBJ1-5, with TRBD1 identical over 7 bases. This CDR3 comprises 14 residues. With 2 bases clipped from V and 7 bases from J, the junction kept 5 bases outside the gene matches. CDR3: CASSLRQGWQPQHF. The CDR3 nucleotides read TGTGCCAGCAGTTTACGACAGGGATGGCAGCCCCAGCATTTT.

The genes are TRBV24-1 and TRBJ2-7; 8 nucleotides line up with TRBD2. The CDR3 length is 13 residues. V shed 9 bases, J shed 0 bases, and the junction held 3 bases outside the gene matches. CDR1 is KGHDR and CDR2 is SFDVKD in the germline V gene. This CDR3 reads CATGSGSSYEQYF. CDR3 nucleotides: TGTGCCACCGGGAGCGGGAGCTCCTACGAGCAGTACTTC.

This clonotype appeared a few times. This chain links TRBV9 with TRBJ2-5, with D unresolved. V shed 3 bases and J shed 6 bases, with 6 bases lying between them. The CDR3 is made up of 11 amino acids. Per the germline V gene, CDR1 is SGDLS and CDR2 is YYNGEE. In DNA form, the CDR3 reads TGTGCCAGCAGCGCAGGAAAGACCCAGTACTTC. This sequence encodes CASSAGKTQYF.

This clonotype was detected many times. The chain carries TRBV4-3 and TRBJ2-5, with a weak D call TRBD1 (5 bases). The CDR3 has 13 residues. V was trimmed by 11 bases and J by 1 base, leaving 14 bases between them. Looked up from germline, CDR1 is LGHNA and CDR2 is YSLEER. The CDR3 loop is CAPEGDPQETQYF. CDR3 nucleotide sequence: TGCGCCCCGGAAGGGGATCCCCAAGAGACCCAGTACTTC.

This chain uses TRBV6-4 with TRBJ2-2; 10 nucleotides line up with TRBD2. Germline trimming cut 2 bases from V and 5 bases from J; bases unmatched to any gene: 11. The CDR3 runs to 18 residues. Germline CDR1 MRHNA, CDR2 SNTAGT. The CDR3 DNA follows: TGTGCCAGCAGTGACGGTACTAGCGGGATGGTAAGGACCGGGGAGCTGTTTTTT. This gives the protein CASSDGTSGMVRTGELFF.

This clonotype has ten or more counts. The chain carries TRBV10-3 and TRBJ1-1; TRBD1 matches at 7 bases. The V gene end was trimmed by 8 bases and the J gene end by 1 base; junction bases not matched to a gene: 13. This CDR3 is built from 16 residues. CDR1 and CDR2 from the germline V gene are ENHRY and SYGVKD. CDR3 bases: TGTGCCATCGCCCGGGACAGCCACGGGTGGAACACTGAAGCTTTCTTT. Translation: CAIARDSHGWNTEAFF.

The chain combines TRBV3-1 with TRBJ2-5; D is possibly TRBD2 (6 bases). The CDR3 runs 13 residues. Trimming took off 4 bases at V and 2 bases at J, with 8 bases between the two ends. The germline gives CDR1 LGHDT, CDR2 YNNKEL (reference sequence). CDR3 in amino acids: CASSRREQETQYF. Here the CDR3 DNA reads TGTGCCAGCAGCCGGCGGGAACAAGAGACCCAGTACTTC.

There are many counts of this clonotype. V and J are TRBV13 and TRBJ2-5; tentatively, D is TRBD1 or TRBD2 (5 bases each). The germline gives CDR1 PRHDT, CDR2 FYEKMQ (reference sequence). This CDR3 has 14 amino acids. Trimming pared 6 bases from V and 4 bases from J, leaving 15 bases between. The CDR3: CASSYHRDRETQYF. DNA for the CDR3: TGTGCCAGCAGTTATCACCGGGACCGAGAGACCCAGTACTTC.

This clonotype occurred a few times. The chain has TRBV18 and TRBJ2-7; weak D call: TRBD2 (6 bases). The CDR3 has 15 amino acids. From germline, CDR1 is KGHSH and CDR2 LQKENI. Between the trimmed V and J ends, which lost 4 bases and 6 bases, there was a span of 19 bases. The CDR3 sequence: CASSLGGSGIFEQYF. The CDR3, as DNA: TGTGCCAGCTCACTGGGAGGTTCAGGCATATTCGAGCAGTACTTC.

This clonotype was counted a few times. This chain joins TRBV6-5 and TRBJ1-1; the D is unclear. The CDR3 runs 14 residues. Germline V CDR1 and CDR2: MNHEY, SVGAGI. V lost 2 bases to trimming and J lost 4 bases, with 11 bases between them. The CDR3 reads CASSYEGSGTEAFF. The CDR3 DNA follows: TGTGCCAGCAGTTACGAGGGCTCGGGCACTGAAGCTTTCTTT.

This clonotype has a count of ten or more. The chain recombines TRBV20-1 with TRBJ2-7, with 12 positions matching TRBD1. The CDR3 is 15 amino acids. CDR1 is DFQATT and CDR2 is SNEGSKA in the germline V gene (reference sequence). With V trimmed by 3 bases and J by 7 bases, 10 bases remained unmatched. The CDR3: CSASQPGQGAWEQYF. In DNA form, the CDR3 reads TGCAGTGCTAGTCAACCGGGACAGGGGGCGTGGGAGCAGTACTTC.

This sequence joins TRBV9 and TRBJ2-7, with TRBD2 matching over 9 bases. This CDR3 contains 15 residues. V dropped 3 bases and J dropped 2; count of bases not matched to a gene: 6. Germline V gives CDR1 SGDLS, CDR2 YYNGEE. CDR3 in DNA: TGTGCCAGCAGCGGTAGCGGGAGCCGCACCTACGAGCAGTACTTC. Protein product: CASSGSGSRTYEQYF.

About this clonotype: This may be a read error: a much more frequent sequence differs by one nucleotide. The chain couples TRBV11-2 to TRBJ2-5; D unclear. Germline CDR1 reads SGHAT; CDR2 reads FQNNGV. This CDR3 contains 15 residues. The CDR3 sequence: CASSSRGGTEETQDF. In nucleotides, the CDR3 is TGTGCCAGCAGCTCAAGAGGTGGCACCGAAGAGACCCAGGACTTC.

This clonotype occurred a few times. CDR3 coding DNA: TGTGCCATCAGTGACCAAGGACAGGGATCACAGACCCAGTACTTC. It specifies CAISDQGQGSQTQYF. The chain links TRBV10-3 to TRBJ2-5; 8 nucleotides match TRBD1. Germline CDR1 is ENHRY and CDR2 is SYGVKD. This CDR3 comprises 15 residues. The J segment lost 6 bases and the V segment lost 3 bases, leaving 9 bases of the junction unmatched.

About this clonotype itself: A much larger clone is a single base away; this may be a read error. This sequence joins TRBV5-1 and TRBJ2-5; 15 positions agree with TRBD2. The CDR3 has 16 amino acids. The J segment lost 5 bases and the V segment lost 4 bases, leaving 6 bases of the junction unmatched. Germline V gives CDR1 SGHRS, CDR2 YFSETQ. The CDR3 DNA reads TGCGCCAGCAGCCAAGGACTAGCGGGGGGGCCGGAGACCCAGTACTTC. Its translation is CASSQGLAGGPETQYF.

In its sample, this clonotype was seen many times. A read error may produce the germline difference seen at one junction end. The rearrangement uses TRBV5-1 and TRBJ1-1, with 11 nucleotides matching TRBD1. The CDR3 runs 14 residues. CDR1 SGHRS and CDR2 YFSETQ come from the germline V gene. CDR3 sequence reads: CASRTGGWDTEAFF. In DNA form, the CDR3 reads TGTGCCAGCAGGACAGGGGGCTGGGACACTGAAGCTTTCTTT.

This clonotype was counted at least ten times. CDR3 sequence (DNA): TGTGCCAGCAGTTTAAGTCTGTCTTCCTACGAGCAGTACTTC. Translating it yields CASSLSLSSYEQYF. This chain connects TRBV12-3 or TRBV12-4 to TRBJ2-7; D is unresolved. The germline V and J ends were trimmed by 2 bases and 1 base, with 9 bases remaining between them. The CDR3 is made up of 14 amino acids.

The V call is TRBV27, the J call TRBJ2-2; possibly TRBD1 for D (6 bases). Germline V gene data show CDR1 as MNHEY and CDR2 as SMNVEV (reference sequence). The CDR3 sequence is 15 residues long. Trimming shortened V by 7 bases and J by 6 bases, and 18 bases separated the two germline ends. The CDR3 loop reads CASKTGFGSAGELFF. The CDR3 nucleotides read TGTGCCAGCAAGACAGGTTTTGGGTCGGCCGGGGAGCTGTTTTTT.

This rearrangement joins TRBV6-1 to TRBJ2-7, with 8 bases lining up with TRBD1. The CDR3 has 12 amino acids. J was trimmed by 4 bases and V by 10 bases; bases with no gene match: 6. The germline V gene encodes CDR1 MNHNS and CDR2 SASEGT. CDR3 protein: CATQGAPYEQYF. DNA for the CDR3: TGTGCCACCCAGGGGGCGCCTTACGAGCAGTACTTC.

Note on this clonotype: The final CDR3 position lacks the conserved phenylalanine or tryptophan, pointing to a likely read error. V gene TRBV18 combines with J gene TRBJ1-5, with TRBD1 as a possible D gene (5 bases). Germline CDR1 KGHSH, CDR2 LQKENI. The length of the CDR3 is 15 residues. The ends were cut back, 3 bases at V and 9 bases at J, with 18 bases in the middle. CDR3 region: CASSPGVAAQGPQHV. CDR3 sequence (DNA): TGTGCCAGCTCACCGGGCGTTGCGGCCCAGGGGCCCCAGCATGTT.